Shown below are 17 T cell receptor beta chains from a single sample sequenced in a study of molecular identifiers for immune sequencing clone quantification (dated by TCRdb to about 2018). Library preparation employed PCR. Sequencing took place on a NextSeq 500. TCRdb reran the public reads through fastp at Q25 and MiXCR, keeping productive beta chains. Rows are combined by CDR3 protein, so each entry shows the most common genes and DNA. In this sample the table shows nearly 650,000 distinct CDR3 sequences, 25% of which occur a single time. The top ten clonotypes cover about 0.84% of the sample. Sequenced material: naive CD8+ T cells from blood, with Jurkat cell RNA spiked in. The cell subset or site label, read with the paper, signifies: FACS-sorted CD8+CD4-CCR7+CD45RA+ naive T cells. The source of these receptors is a human donor in good health. Some libraries in this study had Jurkat cell RNA spiked in.

This clonotype occurred many times. V is TRBV15 and J is TRBJ2-7; D is perhaps TRBD1 (6 bases). The CDR3 has 13 amino acids. Germline CDR1 reads LNHNV; CDR2 reads YYDKDF (reference sequence). Deletions cut 0 bases from V and 6 bases from J, with 9 bases between. Here the CDR3 DNA reads TGTGCCACCAGCAGAGACAGGGGACGCGAGCAGTACTTC. Its translation is CATSRDRGREQYF.

In this sample, this clonotype turned up a few times. The CDR3 here is CASGWRGGAEAFF. The CDR3 DNA follows: TGTGCCAGCGGTTGGAGAGGGGGCGCGGAGGCTTTCTTT. The chain carries TRBV27 and TRBJ1-1; 7 bases line up with TRBD1. Germline CDR1 MNHEY, CDR2 SMNVEV (reference sequence). This CDR3 is built from 13 residues. V lost 8 bases and J lost 11; bases outside the gene matches: 14.

Many counts were recorded for this clonotype. The chain recombines TRBV21-1 with TRBJ2-6; the table's D gene call, TRBD1, was not cross checked with the DNA. TRBV21-1 is a known pseudogene. The CDR3 covers 17 residues. The CDR3 region is CASSISNRGPGANVLTF. The CDR3 coding sequence is TGTGCCAGCAGCATCTCAAACAGGGGGCCAGGGGCCAACGTCCTGACTTTC.

V is TRBV7-2 and J is TRBJ2-5; no clear D. Trimming cost V 4 bases and J 1 base, with 13 bases left between them. The CDR3 consists of 15 residues. Germline assignment: CDR1 SGHTA and CDR2 FQGNSA. DNA of the CDR3: TGTGCCAGCAGCTCCCAGGACCGAATCCAAGAGACCCAGTACTTC. Translation: CASSSQDRIQETQYF.

V and J are TRBV4-1 and TRBJ2-3, with a possible D match to TRBD1 (6 bases). Germline lookup yields CDR1 MGHRA and CDR2 YSYEKL. Between the trimmed V and J ends, which lost 5 bases and 2 bases, there was a span of 11 bases. This CDR3 region has 14 residues. Here the CDR3 reads CASSSQGTTDTQYF. In DNA form, the CDR3 reads TGCGCCAGCAGCTCACAGGGAACCACAGATACGCAGTATTTT.

The genes are TRBV5-8 and TRBJ1-1; D call uncertain. Per germline, CDR1 SGHTS and CDR2 YDEGEE. CDR3 length: 14 residues. V lost 1 base and J lost 4, with 11 bases in between. CDR3 amino acids: CASSLSGKFTEAFF. The CDR3 nucleotides read TGTGCCAGCAGCTTGTCGGGGAAATTCACTGAAGCTTTCTTT.

The V and J genes are TRBV7-9 and TRBJ2-3, with 8 bases lining up with TRBD2. With 4 bases clipped from V and 0 bases from J, the junction kept 9 bases outside the gene matches. The CDR3 has 17 amino acids. CDR1 and CDR2 from the germline V gene are SEHNR and FQNEAQ (reference sequence). This chain's CDR3 is CASSSRVSGTSTDTQYF. The CDR3 DNA sequence: TGTGCCAGCAGCTCCCGAGTTAGCGGGACCAGCACAGATACGCAGTATTTT. The full variable domain, rest sourced from reference TRBV7-9 and TRBJ2-3, is DTGVSQNPRHKITKRGQNVTFRCDPISEHNRLYWYRQTLGQGPEFLTYFQNEAQLEKSRLLSDRFSAERPKGSFSTLEIQRTEQGDSAMYLCASSSRVSGTSTDTQYFGPGTRLTVL.

This clonotype was seen ten or more times. This chain links TRBV7-9 with TRBJ2-7; the D gene is possibly TRBD2 (6 bases). Germline CDR1 SEHNR, CDR2 FQNEAQ (reference sequence). Trimming shortened V by 5 bases and J by 3 bases, and 14 bases separated the two germline ends. The CDR3 runs 14 residues. CDR3: CASSARDLSYEQYF. The CDR3 bases are TGTGCCAGCAGCGCGCGGGACCTTAGCTACGAGCAGTACTTC.

The chain is built from TRBV4-2 and TRBJ2-7; no definite D call. CDR1 is LGHNA, CDR2 YNFKEQ, per germline. CDR3 length: 14 amino acids. Trimming left V 1 base short and J 0 bases short, with 7 bases between. CDR3 region: CASSQADNSYEQYF. CDR3 sequence (DNA): TGTGCCAGCAGCCAAGCCGACAACTCCTACGAGCAGTACTTC.

This clonotype was detected many times. The rearrangement links TRBV29-1 to TRBJ2-3; possible D gene TRBD2, 7 bases. The CDR3 covers 16 residues. CDR1 and CDR2 from the germline V gene are SQVTM and ANQGSEA. The V end was cut by 1 base, the J end by 3 bases, with 17 bases between. The CDR3 loop is CSVEGGGRGATDTQYF. The CDR3 DNA reads TGCAGCGTTGAAGGGGGGGGCAGGGGCGCGACAGATACGCAGTATTTT.

The V call is TRBV28, the J call TRBJ2-1; the match to TRBD1 covers 8 bases. The germline CDR1 and CDR2 sequences are MDHEN and SYDVKM. CDR3 length: 15 residues. V gave up 5 bases and J gave up 9 bases; unmatched junction bases: 12. DNA of the CDR3: TGTGCCAGCAGTATCCGGACAGGGCGGCGTGTTGAGCAGTTCTTC. Its translation is CASSIRTGRRVEQFF.

This clonotype was picked up a small number of times. The chain links TRBV12-3 or TRBV12-4 to TRBJ1-2; perhaps TRBD1 as D (6 bases). The CDR3 spans 12 residues. Deletions cut 7 bases from V and 4 bases from J, with 10 bases between. CDR3 bases: TGTGCCAGCACGGACAGTTTCTATGGCTACACCTTC. Translated, it gives CASTDSFYGYTF.

A few counts support this clonotype. The gene calls are TRBV19 and TRBJ2-7; maybe TRBD2 (6 bases). Trimming shortened V by 4 bases and J by 2 bases, and 15 bases separated the two germline ends. The CDR3 sequence is 15 residues long. The germline V gene encodes CDR1 LNHDA and CDR2 SQIVND (reference sequence). In DNA form, the CDR3 reads TGTGCCAGTAGTACCCCGGCGGGATACGCCTACGAGCAGTACTTC. As protein: CASSTPAGYAYEQYF.

In this sample, this clonotype turned up many times. CDR3 coding DNA: TGTGCCAGCAGCATTGGCGTGAGAACCTACGAGCAGTACTTC. It specifies CASSIGVRTYEQYF. The gene calls are TRBV28 and TRBJ2-7; D unclear. This CDR3 spans 14 amino acids. CDR1 is MDHEN, CDR2 SYDVKM, per germline. V lost 6 bases and J lost 2, with 14 bases in between.

The J gene is TRBJ2-1, the V gene TRBV9, with 12 bases lining up with TRBD2. Germline CDR1 is SGDLS and CDR2 is YYNGEE. The CDR3 has 14 residues. Losses at the gene ends were 3 bases for V and 8 bases for J; bases not matched to a gene: 3. CDR3 coding DNA: TGTGCCAGCAGCGGGACTAGCGGGAAAGATGAGCAGTTCTTC. Protein: CASSGTSGKDEQFF. The entire variable domain, with the rest obtained from reference TRBV9 and TRBJ2-1, is as follows: DSGVTQTPKHLITATGQRVTLRCSPRSGDLSVYWYQQSLDQGLQFLIQYYNGEERAKGNILERFSAQQFPDLHSELNLSSLELGDSALYFCASSGTSGKDEQFFGPGTRLTVL.

There are many counts of this clonotype. V is TRBV28 and J is TRBJ2-6, with a possible D match to TRBD1 (6 bases). Trimming left V 4 bases short and J 9 bases short, with 13 bases between. The CDR3 sequence is 14 residues long. Germline CDR1 reads MDHEN; CDR2 reads SYDVKM. The CDR3 coding sequence is TGTGCCAGCAGTTACCGGGACAAGAGCAACGTCCTGACTTTC. Residues: CASSYRDKSNVLTF.

This clonotype was detected only a few times. The chain recombines TRBV9 with TRBJ2-5; 9 positions agree with TRBD2. The V segment lost 3 bases and the J segment 5 bases; nucleotides outside the gene matches: 14. From germline, CDR1 is SGDLS and CDR2 YYNGEE. This CDR3 region has 17 residues. The CDR3 nucleotides read TGTGCCAGCAGCGCTGGGGTTGTAGCGGGAGTCCGGGAGACCCAGTACTTC. Its translation is CASSAGVVAGVRETQYF.